The subject of this entry is one T cell receptor beta chain. Its antigen is unknown. No quality values exist for individual bases; no much larger clone is one base distant. Patients with autoimmune disease history or receiving systemic immunosuppression were excluded from the trial. Peripheral blood for TCR sequencing was collected from all dose cohorts at baseline, on cycle 4 day 1, and on cycle 7 day 1. The samples were taken from a phase I, first-in-human, multicenter, open-label dose-escalation trial of ivuxolimab. Adults with locally advanced or metastatic melanoma, renal cell, hepatocellular, or head and neck squamous cell carcinoma were enrolled in the trial. Before TCR sequencing, CD4+ T cells and CD8+ T cells were sorted from peripheral blood as separate populations. This entry comes from a study of OX40 agonist ivuxolimab in advanced cancers. Background for the entire study: Ivuxolimab, which targeted the costimulatory receptor OX40 (CD134), was an agonistic, fully human IgG2 monoclonal antibody. Intravenous ivuxolimab was administered to patients every 2 weeks at six dose levels: 0.01, 0.1, 0.3, 1.5, 3 and 10 mg/kg. Among the roughly 50 dose-escalation patients, about 20 had hepatocellular carcinoma, around 15 melanoma, 9 renal cell carcinoma and 9 head and neck cancer. A male proportion of roughly 80% and a mean age of around 60 years, ranging from 23 to 79, were recorded for the dose-escalation cohort. Patients were allowed to have had prior anti-PD-1, anti-PD-L1 or anti-CTLA-4 therapy, and approximately 40% of the dose-escalation patients had previously received checkpoint inhibitors. Three dose-escalation patients achieved partial responses, one with hepatocellular carcinoma and two with cutaneous melanoma. Peripheral TCRbeta sequencing was intended to test whether TCR sequence diversity was altered and clonal T-cell expansion was caused by ivuxolimab. The monotherapy dose-escalation portion (N ≈ 50 patients) of the phase I ivuxolimab trial is reported in the paper.

What the study reported, not specific to this receptor: On average, CD8+ T cells showed more expanded clones than CD4+ T cells after ivuxolimab. Low levels of normalized T-cell clonal expansion were also seen in some nonresponding patients. Clonal expansion of both CD4+ and CD8+ blood T cells was observed from baseline to week 6 at doses 0.1 to 3.0 mg/kg. In the 0.1-3.0 mg/kg groups, partial responders had among the lowest normalized peripheral clonal expansion, particularly in CD8+ T cells. Which antigens the clonally expanded peripheral T cells were specific for was not determined.

For sequencing of the TCRbeta CDR3 region, genomic DNA was extracted from the sorted cells. The immunoSEQ Assay was used for sequencing of TCRbeta CDR3 regions. TCRdb carries this immuneACCESS record with in-frame sequences only. Its versions omit some clonotypes, under half of them owing to an unresolved V gene in the studies checked, with the rest unexplained. In all, the sample holds roughly 130,000 clones, and 93% of those were seen once. The ten largest make up 0.15% to 0.17% of the sample. From cysteine to phenylalanine, the CDR3 is 14 amino acids long. Only CDR3 DNA remains: 42 bases, in frame from the first base. V is clipped by 0 bases and J by 4 bases, and the sequence between their germline boundaries is 9 bases long. Based on the germline V gene, the CDR1 and CDR2 sequences are ENHRY and SYGVKD.

Sequences were derived from CD4+ or CD8+ T cells sorted from blood, sampled in a trial of the OX40 agonist ivuxolimab. Recombination joined TRBV10-3 with TRBJ1-2, with no D gene named confidently. The clonotype comes from an adult with an advanced solid tumor such as melanoma, head and neck, liver or kidney cancer. The sequence in DNA is TGTGCCATCAGTGAGTCGGGGTCCGGCTATGGCTACACCTTC. Its translation is CAISESGSGYGYTF.